The 6 T cell receptor beta chains below were found in one sample sequenced in a study of cytomegalovirus exposure and HLA in healthy donors. With 60 Vbeta and 13 Jbeta primers, the PCR was carried out. The assay was immunoSEQ multiplex PCR, and TCRdb's table has in-frame clones only and misses some. The sample is made up of around 44,000 clones, and the top ten hold 6.1% of it. Sequenced material: PBMCs. Source of these receptors: a male donor in good health and CMV-seropositive.

The chain is built from TRBV4-2 and TRBJ1-2; no reliable D call. The CDR3 contains 13 residues. CDR1 is LGHNA and CDR2 is YNFKEQ in the germline V gene. V lost 1 base and J lost 7, with 10 bases in between. In DNA form, the CDR3 reads TGTGCCAGCAGCCAAGGGGGAGGTCTTGGCTACACCTTC. Translation gives CASSQGGGLGYTF.

The chain couples TRBV5-1 to TRBJ1-4; 10 bases align to TRBD1. Germline V gives CDR1 SGHRS, CDR2 YFSETQ. V shed 4 bases, J shed 4 bases, and the junction held 7 bases outside the gene matches. There are 16 residues in the CDR3. CDR3 loop: CASSAGTGAFNEKLFF. CDR3 bases: TGCGCCAGCAGCGCGGGGACAGGGGCTTTTAATGAAAAACTGTTTTTT.

This chain links TRBV7-2 with TRBJ1-5; D is unresolved. V lost 5 bases and J lost 1, with 12 bases in between. In germline, CDR1 is SGHTA, CDR2 FQGNSA. This CDR3 has 15 residues. DNA for the CDR3: TGTGCCAGCAGCCCCTCTCACGGGAGCAATCAGCCCCAGCATTTT. This translates into CASSPSHGSNQPQHF.

The rearrangement joins TRBV27 to TRBJ2-3; tentatively, D is TRBD2 (6 bases). V shed 4 bases and J shed 4 bases, with 15 bases lying between them. Germline V gives CDR1 MNHEY, CDR2 SMNVEV (reference sequence). There are 15 residues in the CDR3. The CDR3 region has the DNA TGTGCCAGCAGTTACCTTCGGGGGTGGGCAGATACGCAGTATTTT. As protein: CASSYLRGWADTQYF.

This sequence joins TRBV10-2 and TRBJ2-1, with 7 nucleotides matching TRBD2. The CDR3 spans 14 residues. J was trimmed by 8 bases and V by 7 bases; bases with no gene match: 11. The germline CDR1 and CDR2 sequences are WSHSY and SAAADI. CDR3 sequence (DNA): TGCGCCAGCATGCCGGGGGGACCCGTCGATGAGCAGTTCTTC. This translates into CASMPGGPVDEQFF.

This sequence joins TRBV11-2 and TRBJ1-1; D is uncertain. Trimming pared 1 base from V and 4 bases from J, leaving 4 bases between. CDR3 length: 12 amino acids. CDR1 and CDR2 from the germline V gene are SGHAT and FQNNGV. CDR3 DNA sequence: TGTGCCAGCAGCTTAGGGCCCACTGAAGCTTTCTTT. Protein product: CASSLGPTEAFF. The whole variable domain, remainder taken from reference TRBV11-2 and TRBJ1-1, is EAGVAQSPRYKIIEKRQSVAFWCNPISGHATLYWYQQILGQGPKLLIQFQNNGVVDDSQLPKDRFSAERLKGVDSTLKIQPAKLEDSAVYLCASSLGPTEAFFGQGTRLTVV.